This T cell receptor (beta chain) was sequenced for a study of blood T cell repertoires in COVID-19. Study as a whole: Sites across the United States, Italy and Spain contributed samples from acute and convalescent COVID-19. Sources were T cells, B-cell-depleted T cells, or PBMCs; the material itself was cDNA or gDNA.

Only in-frame clones appear in the TCRdb table, and some are missing; sequencing was by immunoSEQ multiplex PCR. This table holds around 140,000 clones, roughly 85% found once. The cohort comprised adults aged about 18 to 100 years residing in approximately 25 US areas. Cohort assignment relied on participant-reported clinical history. In germline, CDR1 is MGHDK, CDR2 SYGVNS. The CDR3 has 18 amino acids. Trimming pared 6 bases from V and 4 bases from J, leaving 27 bases between. The source of this sequence is a middle-aged man who had recovered from COVID-19. The J gene is TRBJ1-2, the V gene TRBV25-1; the D gene is possibly TRBD1 (6 bases). Sequenced: PBMCs or T cells enriched from blood (not recorded which). The CDR3 region has the DNA TGTGCCAGCAGCGAGGATCTATTTTCGGGGGGGCCGGGCTATGGCTACACCTTC. Protein sequence: CASSEDLFSGGPGYGYTF.